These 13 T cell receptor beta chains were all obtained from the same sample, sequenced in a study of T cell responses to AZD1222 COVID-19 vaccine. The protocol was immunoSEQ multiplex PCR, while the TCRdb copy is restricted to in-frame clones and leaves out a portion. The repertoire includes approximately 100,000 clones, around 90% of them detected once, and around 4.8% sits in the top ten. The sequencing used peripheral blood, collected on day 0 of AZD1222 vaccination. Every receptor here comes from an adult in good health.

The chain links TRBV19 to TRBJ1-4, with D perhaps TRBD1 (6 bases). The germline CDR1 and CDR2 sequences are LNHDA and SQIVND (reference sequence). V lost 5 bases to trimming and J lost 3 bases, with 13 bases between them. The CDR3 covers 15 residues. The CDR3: CASSWRQDSNEKLFF. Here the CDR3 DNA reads TGTGCCAGTAGTTGGAGACAGGATTCTAATGAAAAACTGTTTTTT.

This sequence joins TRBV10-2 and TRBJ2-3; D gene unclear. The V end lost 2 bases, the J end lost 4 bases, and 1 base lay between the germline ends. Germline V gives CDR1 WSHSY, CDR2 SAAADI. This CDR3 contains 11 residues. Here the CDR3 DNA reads TGCGCCAGCAGTGAGGCAGATACGCAGTATTTT. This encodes CASSEADTQYF.

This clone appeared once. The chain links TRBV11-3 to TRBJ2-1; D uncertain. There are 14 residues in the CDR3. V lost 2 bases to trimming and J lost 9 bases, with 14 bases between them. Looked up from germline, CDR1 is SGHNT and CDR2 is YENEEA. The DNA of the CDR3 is TGTGCCAGCAGCTTAAGTTCTCCACCGGGTGAGCAGTTCTTC. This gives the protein CASSLSSPPGEQFF.

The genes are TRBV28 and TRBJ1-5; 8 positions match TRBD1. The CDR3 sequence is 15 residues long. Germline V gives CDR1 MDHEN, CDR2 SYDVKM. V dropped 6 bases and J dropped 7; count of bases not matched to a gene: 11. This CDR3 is CASSSGDRLAQPQHF. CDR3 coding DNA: TGTGCCAGCAGCTCCGGGGACAGGTTGGCACAGCCCCAGCATTTT. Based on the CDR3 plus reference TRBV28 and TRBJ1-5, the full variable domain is DVKVTQSSRYLVKRTGEKVFLECVQDMDHENMFWYRQDPGLGLRLIYFSYDVKMKEKGDIPEGYSVSREKKERFSLILESASTNQTSMYLCASSSGDRLAQPQHFGDGTRLSIL.

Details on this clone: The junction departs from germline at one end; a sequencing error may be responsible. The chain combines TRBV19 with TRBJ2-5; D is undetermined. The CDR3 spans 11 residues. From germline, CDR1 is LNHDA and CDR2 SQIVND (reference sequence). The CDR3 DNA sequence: TGTGCCAGTAGTCTAGAAGAGACCCAGTACTTC. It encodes CASSLEETQYF.

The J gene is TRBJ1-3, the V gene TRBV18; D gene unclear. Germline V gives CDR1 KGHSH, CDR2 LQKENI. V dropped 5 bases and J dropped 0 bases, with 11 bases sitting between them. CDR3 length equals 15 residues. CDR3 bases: TGTGCCAGCTCAAGGACGGAGAGCTCTGGAAACACCATATATTTT. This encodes CASSRTESSGNTIYF.

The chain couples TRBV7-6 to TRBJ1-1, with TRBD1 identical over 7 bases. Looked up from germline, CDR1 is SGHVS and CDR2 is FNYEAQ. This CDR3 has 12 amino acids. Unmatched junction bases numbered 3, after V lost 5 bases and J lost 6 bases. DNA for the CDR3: TGTGCCAGCAGCCCCGGGACAGCTGAAGCTTTCTTT. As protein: CASSPGTAEAFF.

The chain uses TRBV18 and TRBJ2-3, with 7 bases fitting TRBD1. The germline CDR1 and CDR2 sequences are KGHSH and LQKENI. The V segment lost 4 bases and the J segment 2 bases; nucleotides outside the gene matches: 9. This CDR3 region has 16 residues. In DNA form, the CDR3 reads TGTGCCAGCTCACGTGAAGACAGGGCACTCACAGATACGCAGTATTTT. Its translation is CASSREDRALTDTQYF.

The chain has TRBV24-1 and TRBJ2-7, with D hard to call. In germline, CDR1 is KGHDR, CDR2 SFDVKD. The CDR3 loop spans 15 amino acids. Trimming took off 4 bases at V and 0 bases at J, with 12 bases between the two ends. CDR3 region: CATSDQRVLSYEQYF. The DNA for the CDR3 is TGTGCCACCAGTGACCAAAGGGTCCTCTCCTACGAGCAGTACTTC.

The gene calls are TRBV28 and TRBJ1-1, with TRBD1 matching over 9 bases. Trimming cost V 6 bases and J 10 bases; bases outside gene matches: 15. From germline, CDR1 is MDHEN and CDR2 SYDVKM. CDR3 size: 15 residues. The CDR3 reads CASRVGGQGSTSAFF. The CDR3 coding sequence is TGTGCCAGCAGGGTGGGGGGACAGGGTTCTACCTCAGCTTTCTTT.

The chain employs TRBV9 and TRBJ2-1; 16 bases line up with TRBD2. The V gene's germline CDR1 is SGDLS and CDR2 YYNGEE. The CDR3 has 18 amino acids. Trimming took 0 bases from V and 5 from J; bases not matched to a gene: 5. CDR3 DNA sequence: TGTGCCAGCAGCGTAGTGGGACTAGCGGGGGGGATAAACAATGAGCAGTTCTTC. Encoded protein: CASSVVGLAGGINNEQFF.

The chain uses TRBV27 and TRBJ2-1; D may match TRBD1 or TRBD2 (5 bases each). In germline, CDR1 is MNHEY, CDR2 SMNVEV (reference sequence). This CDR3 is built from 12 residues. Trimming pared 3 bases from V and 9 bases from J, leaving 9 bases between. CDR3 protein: CASSFGGGEQFF. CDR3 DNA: TGTGCCAGCAGTTTTGGGGGTGGTGAGCAGTTCTTC.

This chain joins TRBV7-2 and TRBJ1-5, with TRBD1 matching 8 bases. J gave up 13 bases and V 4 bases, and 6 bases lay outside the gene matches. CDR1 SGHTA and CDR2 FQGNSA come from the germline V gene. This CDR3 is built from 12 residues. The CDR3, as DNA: TGTGCCAGCAGCTACACACGGGACAGGCAGCATTTT. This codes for CASSYTRDRQHF.